This is a list of T cell receptor beta chains from one sample in a study of T cell clusters in autoimmune cytopenias. TCRdb reworked the multiplex PCR reads into one entry per CDR3 protein, no DNA. This specimen shows about 14,000 distinct CDR3 sequences; the ten leading clones hold about 3.8%. The data also belong to a second study, concerning T cell repertoires in aging, cancer and after chemotherapy.

Sequenced material: peripheral blood. The receptor source for this set is a human donor in good health. Each CDR3 is given with its conserved first and last residue. Rows may omit the clone size; those that give it use once, few, many or a size class.

j_gene,abundance,v_gene,len,CDR3aa
TRBJ2-1,medium-sized,TRBV19,15,CASSITSGRVGEQFF
TRBJ1-1,NA,TRBV19,15,CASSLTGGRVTEAFF
TRBJ2-1,medium-sized,TRBV19,13,CASKDRSYNEQFF
TRBJ1-2,NA,TRBV12-3/TRBV12-4,20,CASSLAHPGERHPYNYGYTF
TRBJ2-1,NA,TRBV10-3,14,CAISEGVSYNEQFF
TRBJ2-1,NA,TRBV20-1,16,CSAPLLLEGPRNEQFF
TRBJ2-7,NA,TRBV5-5,14,CASKRRLAADEQYF
TRBJ2-1,NA,TRBV19,14,CASNREPTYNEQFF
TRBJ2-3,NA,TRBV5-5,15,CASRHSGRDTDTQYF
TRBJ2-3,NA,TRBV6-2/TRBV6-3,17,CASSPHRGRGGTDTQYF
TRBJ2-3,medium-sized,TRBV11-3,16,CASSSLVLSSTDTQYF
TRBJ2-5,NA,TRBV30,14,CAWELAGGEETQYF
TRBJ1-2,NA,TRBV27,13,CASRTDVNYGYTF
TRBJ2-2,NA,TRBV20-1,16,CSASPSGRAWGGELFF
TRBJ2-5,medium-sized,TRBV29-1,14,CSVDRGERSETQYF
TRBJ2-7,NA,TRBV27,13,CASSLGLSYEQYF
TRBJ2-1,NA,TRBV27,13,CASSDRTIDEQFF